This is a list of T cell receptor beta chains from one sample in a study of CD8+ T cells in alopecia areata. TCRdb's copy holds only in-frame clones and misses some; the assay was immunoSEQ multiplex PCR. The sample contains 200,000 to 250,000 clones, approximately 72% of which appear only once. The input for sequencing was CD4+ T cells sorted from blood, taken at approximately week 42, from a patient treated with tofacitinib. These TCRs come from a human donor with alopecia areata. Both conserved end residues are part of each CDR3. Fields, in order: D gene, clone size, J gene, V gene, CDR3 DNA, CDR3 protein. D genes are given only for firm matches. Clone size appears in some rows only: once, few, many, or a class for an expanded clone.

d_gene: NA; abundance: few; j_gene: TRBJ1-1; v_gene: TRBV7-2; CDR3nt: TGTGCCAGCAGCTTCGGTGGAGCAGGGAGCACTGAAGCTTTCTTT; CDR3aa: CASSFGGAGSTEAFF
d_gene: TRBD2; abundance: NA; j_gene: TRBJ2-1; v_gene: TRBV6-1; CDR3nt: TGTGCCAGCAGGCAAACTAGCGGGGGATACAATGAGCAGTTCTTC; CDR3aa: CASRQTSGGYNEQFF
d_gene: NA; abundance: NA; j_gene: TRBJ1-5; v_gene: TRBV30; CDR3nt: TGTGCCTGGAGTTCGGGGATGGGCAATCAGCCCCAGCATTTT; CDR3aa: CAWSSGMGNQPQHF
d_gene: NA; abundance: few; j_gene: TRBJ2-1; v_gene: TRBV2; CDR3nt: TGTGCCAGCAGTCTGGACTCGAACAATGAGCAGTTCTTC; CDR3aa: CASSLDSNNEQFF
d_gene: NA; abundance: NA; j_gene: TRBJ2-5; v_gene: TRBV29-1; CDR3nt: TGCAGCGCCCTCGACAGTACTCCTACGAAGCAGTACTTC; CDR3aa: CSALDSTPTKQYF
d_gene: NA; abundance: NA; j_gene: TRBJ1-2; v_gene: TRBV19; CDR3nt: TGTGCCAGTATCCCGGGACATGGAGTCGGCTACACCTTC; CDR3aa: CASIPGHGVGYTF
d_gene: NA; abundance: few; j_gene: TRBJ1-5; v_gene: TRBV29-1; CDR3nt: TGCAGCGCTGGGTGGGGAGACAATCAGCCCCAGCATTTT; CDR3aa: CSAGWGDNQPQHF
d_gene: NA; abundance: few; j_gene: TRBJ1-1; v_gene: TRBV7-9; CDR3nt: TGTGCCAGCAGCTTGACAGGCAGGAACACTGAAGCTTTCTTT; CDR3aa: CASSLTGRNTEAFF
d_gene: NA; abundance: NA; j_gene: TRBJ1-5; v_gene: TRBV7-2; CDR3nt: TGTGCCAGCAGCTTTTCAGGGACGGGTCAGCCCCAGCATTTT; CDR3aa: CASSFSGTGQPQHF
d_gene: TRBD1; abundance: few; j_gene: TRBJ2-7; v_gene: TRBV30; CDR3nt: TGTGCCTGGAGGGACAGGGATGAGCAGTACTTC; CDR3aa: CAWRDRDEQYF
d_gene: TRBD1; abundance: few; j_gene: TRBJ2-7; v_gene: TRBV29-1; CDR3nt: TGCAGCGTTAATAGGATAGGACAGGGGGACTACGAGCAGTACTTC; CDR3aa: CSVNRIGQGDYEQYF
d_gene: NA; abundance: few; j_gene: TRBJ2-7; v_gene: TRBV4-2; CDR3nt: TGTGCCAGCAGCCAAGAAGTGGCTAGCTCCCACTCCGACGAGCAGTACTTC; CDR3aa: CASSQEVASSHSDEQYF